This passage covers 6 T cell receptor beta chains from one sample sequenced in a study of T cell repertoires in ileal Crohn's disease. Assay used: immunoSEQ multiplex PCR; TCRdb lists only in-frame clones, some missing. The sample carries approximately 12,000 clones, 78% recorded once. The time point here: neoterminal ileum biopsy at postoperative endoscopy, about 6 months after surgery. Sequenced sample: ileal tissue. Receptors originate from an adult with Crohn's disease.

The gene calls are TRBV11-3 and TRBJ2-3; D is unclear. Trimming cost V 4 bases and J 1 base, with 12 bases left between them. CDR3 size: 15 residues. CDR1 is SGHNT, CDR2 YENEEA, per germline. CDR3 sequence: CASSSRSSGTDTQYF. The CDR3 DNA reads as TGTGCCAGCAGCTCCAGGTCTTCTGGCACAGATACGCAGTATTTT.

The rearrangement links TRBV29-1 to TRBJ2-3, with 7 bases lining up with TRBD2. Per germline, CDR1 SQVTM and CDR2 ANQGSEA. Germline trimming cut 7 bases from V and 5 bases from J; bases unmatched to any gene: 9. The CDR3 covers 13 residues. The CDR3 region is CSAPGRAGDTQYF. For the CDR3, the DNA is TGCAGCGCCCCGGGGAGGGCTGGAGATACGCAGTATTTT.

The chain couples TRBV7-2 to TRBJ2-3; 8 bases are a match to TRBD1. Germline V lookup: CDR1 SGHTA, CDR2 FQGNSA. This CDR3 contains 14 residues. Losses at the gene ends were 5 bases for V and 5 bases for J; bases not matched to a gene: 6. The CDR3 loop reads CASSTGTGLDTQYF. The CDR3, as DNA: TGTGCCAGCAGCACCGGGACAGGTCTAGATACGCAGTATTTT.

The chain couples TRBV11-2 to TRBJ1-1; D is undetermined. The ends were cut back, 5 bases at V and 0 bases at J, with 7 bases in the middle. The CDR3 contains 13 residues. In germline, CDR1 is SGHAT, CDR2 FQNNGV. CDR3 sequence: CASSPGLNTEAFF. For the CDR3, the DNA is TGTGCCAGCAGCCCGGGGTTGAACACTGAAGCTTTCTTT.

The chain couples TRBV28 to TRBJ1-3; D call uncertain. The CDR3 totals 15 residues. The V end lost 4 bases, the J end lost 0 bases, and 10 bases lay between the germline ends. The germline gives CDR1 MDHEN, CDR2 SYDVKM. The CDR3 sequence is CASSSSDFSGNTIYF. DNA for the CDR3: TGTGCCAGCAGTTCATCGGACTTCTCTGGAAACACCATATATTTT.

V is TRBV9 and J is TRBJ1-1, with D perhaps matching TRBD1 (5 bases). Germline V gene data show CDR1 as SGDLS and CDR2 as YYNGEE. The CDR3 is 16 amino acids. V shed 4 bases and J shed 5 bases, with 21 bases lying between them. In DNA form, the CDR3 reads TGTGCCAGCAGCACATTAGAGGCCGGGGGATTAACTGAAGCTTTCTTT. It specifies CASSTLEAGGLTEAFF.